This TCR beta chain was identified during a study of CD8 T cells in ankylosing spondylitis (dated by TCRdb to about 2017). Concerning the study at large: To find TCR variants linked to disease, the study profiled T cell receptor beta repertoires in ankylosing spondylitis patients and healthy donors. Peripheral blood was sampled, and synovial fluid was additionally collected from ankylosing spondylitis patients. The full study cohort was made up of roughly 25 ankylosing spondylitis patients and 108 healthy donors.

The CDR1 and CDR2 encoded by the germline V gene are MNHNS and SASEGT. From its cysteine to its phenylalanine, the CDR3 spans 14 amino acids. This entry keeps only the CDR3 DNA: 42 bases, framed from base 1. V is shortened by 6 bases, J by 1 base, and the region joining them spans 11 bases. Instrument used: Illumina HiSeq 2500. TCR beta libraries were prepared by quantitative 5'-RACE with molecular barcodes. On the authors' methods: Disease-linked TCR variants were identified with a new computational method built on a probabilistic model of VDJ rearrangement. TCRdb cleaned the public reads at Q25 with fastp, built clones with MiXCR and kept in-frame beta chains. All rows with the same CDR3 protein become a single entry with the most common DNA and genes. TCRdb, not the original authors, processed these V and J calls. The sample records fewer than 400,000 distinct CDR3 sequences, roughly 15% of which are singletons. The ten biggest clones cover approximately 0.99% of the sample.

Concerning this clonotype: Its antigen has not been determined. No clone much larger than this one lies a single base away; base qualities are absent.

Broad study findings and their caveats: Some TCR beta motif variants had previously been reported in synovial fluid and blood of reactive arthritis patients, which suggested common disease-initiation mechanisms. Blood from ankylosing spondylitis patients appeared to be characterized by a TCR beta motif composed of under 10 highly homologous amino acid variants. The disease-linked clones had a CD8+ phenotype and were found at relatively low frequencies in peripheral blood. The disease-linked clones were reported as significantly enriched in matched synovial fluid samples from ankylosing spondylitis patients.

This TCR was sampled from a male donor with ankylosing spondylitis or in good health (not recorded which). The chain is encoded by TRBV6-1 joined to TRBJ2-3; TRBD2 could be the D gene, as 6 bases match. The sample was blood, either unsorted or a sorted T cell fraction (not recorded which). CDR3 loop: CASRSSGGTDTQYF. The sequenced DNA: TGTGCCAGCAGATCATCGGGGGGCACAGATACGCAGTATTTT.